This T cell receptor beta chain was recorded in a study of human T cells and chemical hapten exposure. The time point is: pre-sensitization, week 0. Treatment: therapeutic diphenylcyclopropenone sensitization with weekly scalp DPC. Every donor had alopecia and was 18 to 70 years old; all were suitable for DPC. In regard to this clonotype: A read error may account for a junction end that differs from germline.

Individual cDNA molecules each carried unique molecular identifiers attached by the library. TCRdb re-analysed the RACE reads in MiXCR, keeping a single row per CDR3 protein. Among about 80,000 distinct CDR3 sequences listed, roughly 15% were seen once. The sample consisted of whole blood, taken in connection with sensitization to the hapten diphenylcyclopropenone (DPC). The source is a woman aged 45-60 years with alopecia areata. Some clones in this sample may be carry-over from other donors' samples.

CDR3 nucleotide sequence: TGTGTCAGCAGTGAAGCGCGGGAGCCCTACGAGCAGTACTTC. Its protein is CVSSEAREPYEQYF. The chain carries TRBV2 and TRBJ2-7; 7 positions agree with TRBD2. The CDR3 contains 14 residues. Looked up from germline, CDR1 is SNHLY and CDR2 is FYNNEI. Filled out from reference TRBV2 and TRBJ2-7, the complete variable domain reads EPEVTQTPSHQVTQMGQEVILRCVPISNHLYFYWYRQILGQKVEFLVSFYNNEISEKSEIFDDQFSVERPDGSNFTLKIRSTKLEDSAMYFCVSSEAREPYEQYFGPGTRLTVT.